One sample yielded the 21 T cell receptor beta chains listed below, sequenced in a study of T cells in Graves' hyperthyroidism and ophthalmopathy. Amplification of TCR beta CDR3 regions was performed using RNA transcripts as template. The HTBI primer set drove a first-round RT-PCR of the TCR CDR3. TCRdb re-analysed the multiplex PCR reads in MiXCR, keeping a single row per CDR3 protein. The sample includes 470,000 or so distinct CDR3 sequences, under 25% of them seen just once. The sequenced sample was blood. The receptor set was obtained from a man aged 18 to 30 with Graves' hyperthyroidism.

In its sample, this clonotype was seen many times. The genes are TRBV15 and TRBJ1-5; a possible D gene is TRBD1 (5 bases). The CDR3 runs to 15 residues. Germline CDR1 LNHNV, CDR2 YYDKDF (reference sequence). Trimming stripped 0 bases from V and 5 bases from J, with 11 bases between. CDR3 sequence: CATSRDQTDYQPQHF. The CDR3 bases are TGTGCCACCAGCAGAGATCAGACAGATTATCAGCCCCAGCATTTT. Supplemented by reference TRBV15 and TRBJ1-5, the full variable domain reads DAMVIQNPRYQVTQFGKPVTLSCSQTLNHNVMYWYQQKSSQAPKLLFHYYDKDFNNEADTPDNFQSRRPNTSFCFLDIRSPGLGDTAMYLCATSRDQTDYQPQHFGDGTRLSIL.

In this sample, this clonotype turned up many times. This chain joins TRBV12-3 or TRBV12-4 and TRBJ1-2; 9 bases agree with TRBD1. Unmatched junction bases numbered 9, after V lost 6 bases and J lost 7 bases. This CDR3 comprises 14 residues. The CDR3 here is CASSFTGTGSGYTF. In DNA form, the CDR3 reads TGTGCCAGCAGCTTCACCGGGACAGGGAGTGGCTACACCTTC.

The rearrangement joins TRBV6-2 or TRBV6-3 to TRBJ1-6; D gene uncertain. Trimming took off 6 bases at V and 7 bases at J, with 13 bases between the two ends. The CDR3 sequence is 14 residues long. Per germline, CDR1 MNHEY and CDR2 SVGEGT. The CDR3 bases are TGTGCCAGCAGCTCGAATGTAGAGAATTCACCCCTCCACTTT. Its protein is CASSSNVENSPLHF.

This clonotype has a handful of counts. The chain couples TRBV27 to TRBJ1-2; perhaps TRBD1 as D (6 bases). The length of the CDR3 is 15 residues. Trimming pared 7 bases from V and 1 base from J, leaving 16 bases between. Germline V gene sequence: CDR1 MNHEY, CDR2 SMNVEV (reference sequence). The CDR3 spells CASKPETGLNYGYTF. The CDR3 DNA is TGTGCCAGCAAACCAGAGACAGGCCTTAACTATGGCTACACCTTC.

This clonotype occurred many times. The chain recombines TRBV2 with TRBJ1-1; no definite D call. Germline CDR1 and CDR2: SNHLY and FYNNEI. The CDR3 length is 17 residues. Between the trimmed V and J ends, which lost 2 bases and 0 bases, there was a span of 16 bases. The CDR3 protein is CASSESAAPTLNTEAFF. The CDR3 bases are TGTGCCAGCAGTGAATCGGCAGCTCCGACCCTGAACACTGAAGCTTTCTTT.

This clonotype was seen repeatedly, ten times or more. This chain uses TRBV2 with TRBJ1-5; D is uncertain. CDR3 length: 12 residues. Trimming shortened V by 6 bases and J by 5 bases, and 8 bases separated the two germline ends. From germline, CDR1 is SNHLY and CDR2 FYNNEI. CDR3 residues: CASRRLDQPQHF. The CDR3, as DNA: TGTGCCAGCAGGAGGTTGGATCAGCCCCAGCATTTT.

This clonotype was recorded many times. The V gene is TRBV7-2, the J gene TRBJ1-2; possible D gene TRBD1, 6 bases. The V and J ends lost 5 bases and 2 bases respectively, with 12 bases between them. The germline V gene encodes CDR1 SGHTA and CDR2 FQGNSA. The CDR3 is 14 residues long. The DNA for the CDR3 is TGTGCCAGCAGCCCAAGGACAGCCAACTATGGCTACACCTTC. Its protein product is CASSPRTANYGYTF. The full variable domain, its missing parts supplied by reference TRBV7-2 and TRBJ1-2, is GAGVSQSPSNKVTEKGKDVELRCDPISGHTALYWYRQSLGQGLEFLIYFQGNSAPDKSGLPSDRFSAERTGGSVSTLTIQRTQQEDSAVYLCASSPRTANYGYTFGSGTRLTVV.

The rearrangement uses TRBV6-1 and TRBJ1-3; D gene uncertain. CDR1 MNHNS and CDR2 SASEGT come from the germline V gene. There are 15 residues in the CDR3. The V end was cut by 6 bases, the J end by 0 bases, with 12 bases between. The CDR3 reads CASRAEGGSGNTIYF. In nucleotides, the CDR3 is TGTGCCAGCAGGGCCGAAGGCGGCTCTGGAAACACCATATATTTT.

The gene calls are TRBV7-2 and TRBJ2-5; unclear D gene. With 3 bases removed from V and 5 bases from J, the gap between germline ends came to 10 bases. The germline V gene encodes CDR1 SGHTA and CDR2 FQGNSA. The CDR3 covers 13 residues. CDR3 region: CASSLIERETQYF. DNA for the CDR3: TGTGCCAGCAGCTTGATCGAGAGGGAGACCCAGTACTTC.

V and J are TRBV20-1 and TRBJ2-7; TRBD1 aligns across 9 bases. This CDR3 is built from 15 residues. Germline CDR1 is DFQATT and CDR2 is SNEGSKA (reference sequence). V lost 0 bases and J lost 3; bases outside the gene matches: 6. The CDR3, as DNA: TGCAGTGCTAGAGACCCACAGGGGGCTCACTACGAGCAGTACTTC. Protein sequence: CSARDPQGAHYEQYF.

This clonotype came up many times. The CDR3 loop reads CASTLHGVSELFF. The DNA of the CDR3 is TGTGCCAGCACCCTCCACGGGGTGTCGGAGCTGTTTTTT. The chain has TRBV6-2 or TRBV6-3 and TRBJ2-2, with D possibly TRBD2 on 5 matching bases. Germline V lookup: CDR1 MNHEY, CDR2 SVGEGT. The CDR3 has 13 residues. V shed 7 bases and J shed 10 bases, with 16 bases lying between them.

This clonotype was counted only a few times. CDR3 bases: TGTGCCAGCAGCAATCTCCAGGGCCCAGATACGCAGTATTTT. This sequence encodes CASSNLQGPDTQYF. The V and J genes are TRBV9 and TRBJ2-3; weak D call: TRBD1 (5 bases). Germline V CDR1 and CDR2: SGDLS, YYNGEE. Trimming stripped 4 bases from V and 4 bases from J, with 13 bases between. CDR3 size: 14 residues.

This clonotype was picked up many times. V is TRBV27 and J is TRBJ1-5; D might be TRBD1 (6 bases). V was cut by 8 bases and J by 1 base, with 15 bases left in between. CDR1 MNHEY and CDR2 SMNVEV come from the germline V gene (reference sequence). The CDR3 consists of 15 residues. The CDR3 reads CASRSGTMSNQPQHF. The DNA for the CDR3 is TGTGCCAGCCGCTCCGGGACAATGAGCAATCAGCCCCAGCATTTT.

This clonotype was observed many times. The chain combines TRBV27 with TRBJ1-2, with 7 bases that match TRBD1. Germline V lookup: CDR1 MNHEY, CDR2 SMNVEV (reference sequence). CDR3 size: 13 residues. V dropped 5 bases and J dropped 10; count of bases not matched to a gene: 10. The CDR3 DNA reads TGTGCCAGCAGTCCGACAGGGTATCCAGACTACACCTTC. It encodes CASSPTGYPDYTF.

About this clonotype: Just one base apart from a much larger clone, this may be a read error. The V gene is TRBV6-2 or TRBV6-3, the J gene TRBJ2-7; 10 nucleotides line up with TRBD1. Germline V gene data show CDR1 as MNHEY and CDR2 as SVGEGT. The CDR3 loop spans 14 amino acids. CDR3 sequence: CASSFDRGRYEQCF. The CDR3 bases are TGTGCCAGCAGTTTCGACAGGGGGCGGTACGAGCAGTGCTTC.

The table lists this clonotype with a few counts. The chain is built from TRBV2 and TRBJ2-2; TRBD2 aligns across 16 bases. Germline V gives CDR1 SNHLY, CDR2 FYNNEI. V trimming: 8 bases; J trimming: 5 bases; junction bases outside the gene matches: 5. This CDR3 is 16 amino acids long. CDR3 bases: TGTGCCAGCCGCGGGACTAGCGGGAGGGCTACCGGGGAGCTGTTTTTT. Translated: CASRGTSGRATGELFF.

This clonotype was seen more than once but under ten times. Being one base from a much bigger clone, this may be a read error. The chain couples TRBV6-1 to TRBJ1-5; no clear D gene. Trimming shortened V by 3 bases and J by 9 bases, and 9 bases separated the two germline ends. CDR3 length: 12 residues. CDR1 is MNHNS and CDR2 is SASEGT in the germline V gene. CDR3 residues: CASSESGWPQHF. In DNA form, the CDR3 reads TGTGCCAGCAGTGAGTCTGGCTGGCCCCAGCATTTT.

There are a few counts of this clonotype. V and J are TRBV7-9 and TRBJ2-5; tentatively, D is TRBD1 (6 bases). There are 14 residues in the CDR3. Germline values: CDR1 SEHNR, CDR2 FQNEAQ (reference sequence). Trimming removed 2 bases at V and 5 bases at J, with 12 bases between. The CDR3 bases are TGTGCCAGCAGCTTACCAGGGGCTTTCGAGACCCAGTACTTC. Translating gives CASSLPGAFETQYF.

The chain employs TRBV30 and TRBJ1-1; maybe TRBD1 (5 bases). The V and J ends lost 0 bases and 4 bases respectively, with 12 bases between them. Germline-derived CDR1 and CDR2 are GTSNPN and SVGIG (reference sequence). The CDR3 length is 14 residues. The CDR3 DNA is TGTGCCTGGAGTGTACTGGGGGTGGGCACTGAAGCTTTCTTT. Its translation is CAWSVLGVGTEAFF.

This clonotype was counted many times. The chain uses TRBV28 and TRBJ1-2, with D tentatively TRBD1 (5 bases). The CDR3 is 14 residues long. V lost 1 base to trimming and J lost 4 bases, with 10 bases between them. Per germline, CDR1 MDHEN and CDR2 SYDVKM. The DNA of the CDR3 is TGTGCCAGCAGTTTATCGGGAGGGGTCTATGGCTACACCTTC. This encodes CASSLSGGVYGYTF.

This clonotype was observed a few times. This chain uses TRBV12-3 or TRBV12-4 with TRBJ2-3; D gene unclear. Trimming removed 7 bases at V and 4 bases at J, with 9 bases between. This CDR3 contains 12 residues. For the CDR3, the DNA is TGTGCCAGCACCCTCTTTCCAGATACGCAGTATTTT. Its protein product is CASTLFPDTQYF.